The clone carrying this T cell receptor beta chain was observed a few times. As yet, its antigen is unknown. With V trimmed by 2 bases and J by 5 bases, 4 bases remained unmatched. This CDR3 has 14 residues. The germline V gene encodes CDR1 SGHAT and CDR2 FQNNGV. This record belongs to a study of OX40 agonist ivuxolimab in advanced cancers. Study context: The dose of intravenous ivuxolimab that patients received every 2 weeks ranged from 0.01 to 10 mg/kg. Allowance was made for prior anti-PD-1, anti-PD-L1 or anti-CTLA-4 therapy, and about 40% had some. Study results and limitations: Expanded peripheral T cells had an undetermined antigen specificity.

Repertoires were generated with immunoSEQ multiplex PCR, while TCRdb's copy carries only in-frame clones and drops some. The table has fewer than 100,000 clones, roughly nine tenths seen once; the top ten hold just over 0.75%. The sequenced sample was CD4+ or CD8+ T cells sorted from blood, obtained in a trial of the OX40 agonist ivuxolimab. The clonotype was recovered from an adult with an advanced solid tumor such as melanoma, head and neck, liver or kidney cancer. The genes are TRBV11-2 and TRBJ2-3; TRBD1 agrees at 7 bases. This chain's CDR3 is CASSLRQGVDTQYF. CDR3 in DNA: TGTGCCAGCAGCTTACGGCAGGGGGTAGATACGCAGTATTTT.